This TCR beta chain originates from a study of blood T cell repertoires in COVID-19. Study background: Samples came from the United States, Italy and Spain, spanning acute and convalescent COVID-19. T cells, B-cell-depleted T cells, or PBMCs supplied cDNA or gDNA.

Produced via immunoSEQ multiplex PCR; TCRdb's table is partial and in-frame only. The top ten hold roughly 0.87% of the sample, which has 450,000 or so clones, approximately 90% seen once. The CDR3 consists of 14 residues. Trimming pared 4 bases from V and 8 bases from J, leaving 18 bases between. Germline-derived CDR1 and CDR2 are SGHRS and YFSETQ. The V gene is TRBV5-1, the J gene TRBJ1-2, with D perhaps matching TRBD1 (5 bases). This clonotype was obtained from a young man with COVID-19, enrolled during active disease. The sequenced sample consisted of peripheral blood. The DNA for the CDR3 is TGCGCCAGCAGCCTACCCGGGGGGGAAAGGGGCTACACCTTC. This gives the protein CASSLPGGERGYTF.